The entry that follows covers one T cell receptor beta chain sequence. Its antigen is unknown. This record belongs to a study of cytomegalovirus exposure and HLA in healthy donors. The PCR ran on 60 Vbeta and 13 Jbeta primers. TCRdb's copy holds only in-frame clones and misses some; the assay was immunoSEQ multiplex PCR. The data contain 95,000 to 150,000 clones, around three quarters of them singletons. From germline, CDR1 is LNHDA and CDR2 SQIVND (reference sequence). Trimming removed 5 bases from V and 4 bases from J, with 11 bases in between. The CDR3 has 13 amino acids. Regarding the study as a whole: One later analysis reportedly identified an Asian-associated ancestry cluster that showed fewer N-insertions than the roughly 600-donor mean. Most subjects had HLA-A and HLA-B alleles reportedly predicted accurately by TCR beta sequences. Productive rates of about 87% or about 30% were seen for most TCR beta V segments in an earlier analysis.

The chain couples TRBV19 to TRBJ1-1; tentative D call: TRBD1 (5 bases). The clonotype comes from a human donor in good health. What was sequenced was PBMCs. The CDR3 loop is CASSGQGITEAFF. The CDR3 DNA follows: TGTGCCAGTAGTGGGCAGGGTATCACTGAAGCTTTCTTT.